This TCR beta chain was sequenced in a study of T-cell memory formation after mild COVID-19 (dated by TCRdb to the early 2020s). About the study as a whole: TCR sequence clusters from the two donors were found to be largely donor specific. Longitudinal TCRalpha and TCRbeta repertoire sequencing tracked T-cell clones expanding and contracting after mild COVID-19 in a couple of donors. The cohort comprised two young, previously healthy adult volunteers, one female and one male. On the study overall, not on this receptor specifically: Whether the second-wave clones peaking on day 37 were SARS-CoV-2 specific was not confirmed. The detection of some responding clones in pre-infection memory suggests that pre-existing cross-reactive memory T cells joined the SARS-CoV-2 response. Only a couple of mild cases were covered by the study, and larger cohorts that include severe cases with pre-infection samples were considered necessary. Clones contracting from day 15 to 85 had balanced CD4/CD8 phenotypes, while a second wave expanding from day 15 to 37 was biased towards CD4+. Contracting CD4+ clones were located mainly in the CM and EM memory subsets, whereas CD8+ clones were found to be enriched in EMRA.

The germline V gene provides CDR1 SGDLS and CDR2 YYNGEE. Taken from cysteine to phenylalanine, the CDR3 has 15 residues. Kept here is only the CDR3 DNA, which spans 45 bases and is read in frame from base 1. V trim: 0 bases; J trim: 6 bases; unmatched bases: 5. On this clonotype itself: Its specific antigen is unknown. Qualities for individual bases were not recorded, and no much larger clone is one base off.

Ficoll-Paque density gradient centrifugation was used to isolate PBMCs. TCRdb shows the sequencer as Illumina NovaSeq 6000. cDNA libraries for TCRalpha and TCRbeta were prepared by 5'RACE using constant-segment primers, with sample barcodes and unique molecular identifiers added. Trizol reagent was used to extract RNA from every sample. Library amplification was performed in two PCR steps, and a second sample barcode and Illumina TruSeq adapters were introduced in the second step. Sequencing of libraries was performed on an Illumina NovaSeq with 2 x 150 bp paired-end reads. The study's processing was this. Demultiplexing of reads and collapsing into UMI-guided consensus sequences were performed with migec v1.2.7. Using mixcr v2.1.11, UMI consensuses were aligned to TRA and TRB V and J templates and then assembled into clonotypes. A clonotype was counted as expanded or contracted only when both edgeR and NoisET called the clonotype significant, with the noise models trained on biological replicates. For edgeR calls, the cutoffs were a false discovery rate-adjusted p below 0.01 and a log2 fold-change threshold of 1. As an exploratory analysis of dynamics, max-normalized trajectories of the 1000 most abundant clonotypes were examined by PCA with hierarchical clustering. The CD4 or CD8 phenotype of responding clones was assigned using the separately sequenced CD4+ and CD8+ repertoires. TCRdb ran its own pipeline on the public reads, namely fastp trimming at Q25 and MiXCR clone calling, and kept in-frame beta chains. Every CDR3 protein is listed once, alongside the most common genes and DNA of its rows. These V and J calls derive from TCRdb rather than the authors' analysis. For this sample there are hundreds of thousands of distinct CDR3 sequences; approximately 15% appear just once. In total, the top ten clones hold 20% to 25% of the sample.

The specimen was PBMCs or a T cell subset sorted from them (not recorded which). Here the chain combines TRBV9 and TRBJ2-3, and TRBD1 matches 9 of the central bases. The clonotype comes from a young man who had mild COVID-19 (a few samples of this study predate the infection). The sample titles of this study are shuffled in the database, so cell type and time point are left out; the donor was told from shared clones. The sequenced DNA: TGTGCCAGCAGCGTAGCACAGGGGGCTGGGGATACGCAGTATTTT. It specifies CASSVAQGAGDTQYF.